What follows describes a single T cell receptor (beta chain). The V end lost 0 bases, the J end lost 5 bases, and 14 bases lay between the germline ends. CDR1 is LNHNV and CDR2 is YYDKDF in the germline V gene (reference sequence). The CDR3 is made up of 16 amino acids. Using its own MiXCR run on the 5' RACE reads, TCRdb lists one record per CDR3 protein. This table has 180,000 or so distinct CDR3 sequences, 16% appearing once. The data were taken from a study of T-cell memory formation after mild COVID-19. The genes are TRBV15 and TRBJ1-3; a weak D match, TRBD1 (6 bases). What was sequenced was PBMCs or a T cell subset sorted from them (not recorded which). The receptor's source is an adult woman who had mild COVID-19 (a few samples of this study predate the infection). Cell type and time point are not known. The CDR3 reads CATSRESAGTRNTIYF. CDR3 coding DNA: TGTGCCACCAGCAGAGAAAGTGCAGGGACACGAAACACCATATATTTT.